These T cell receptor beta chains were read from a single sample in a study of blood T cell repertoires in COVID-19. Profiled with immunoSEQ multiplex PCR; TCRdb holds only in-frame clones, not every one. The table shows 200,000 or so clones, with 85% to 90% occurring only once. Sequenced sample: peripheral blood. Source of these receptors: a woman in her seventies with acute or convalescent COVID-19. CDR3s include the opening cysteine and the closing phenylalanine or tryptophan. D genes are given only for firm matches. The size field is filled for only some rows; it gives once, few, many or a size class.

cdr3_aa cdr3_nt v_call clone_size d_call j_call
CATSDVNTGELFF TGTGCCACCAGTGACGTGAACACCGGGGAGCTGTTTTTT TRBV24-1 NA NA TRBJ2-2
CASSSPGGEQYF TGTGCCAGCAGTTCGCCCGGGGGGGAGCAGTACTTC TRBV6-2/TRBV6-3 NA TRBD2 TRBJ2-7
CASSLASTGISPLHF TGTGCCAGCAGCTTAGCCTCCACAGGGATCTCACCCCTCCACTTT TRBV7-2 NA NA TRBJ1-6
CASSYADQPQHF TGTGCCAGCAGTTACGCAGATCAGCCCCAGCATTTT TRBV6-6 NA NA TRBJ1-5
CASSPGTGPSYEQYF TGTGCCAGCAGCCCCGGGACAGGGCCCTCCTACGAGCAGTACTTC TRBV3-1/TRBV3-2 NA TRBD1 TRBJ2-7
CASSSQGNTEAFF TGTGCCAGCAGCTCCCAGGGTAACACTGAAGCTTTCTTT TRBV7-2 NA NA TRBJ1-1
CASSTVQGSESPLHF TGTGCCAGTAGTACCGTCCAGGGGTCGGAGTCACCCCTCCACTTT TRBV19 NA NA TRBJ1-6
CASSPLADRDYGYTF TGTGCCAGCTCACCACTCGCCGACAGGGACTATGGCTACACCTTC TRBV18 NA TRBD1 TRBJ1-2
CATSSASGVSDTQYF TGTGCCACCAGCAGCGCTAGCGGGGTGTCAGATACGCAGTATTTT TRBV15 NA TRBD2 TRBJ2-3
CASSPRGQGPGANVLTF TGTGCCAGCAGCCCCCGGGGACAGGGTCCTGGGGCCAACGTCCTGACTTTC TRBV28 NA TRBD1 TRBJ2-6
CASSQDTAGVNEQFF TGTGCCAGCAGCCAAGATACAGCGGGGGTCAATGAGCAGTTCTTC TRBV3-1/TRBV3-2 NA TRBD2 TRBJ2-1
CATLRGEREKLFF TGTGCCACCCTACGGGGGGAACGGGAAAAACTGTTTTTT TRBV28 NA NA TRBJ1-4
CASSQDLVRAGGELFF TGTGCCAGCAGCCAAGATTTAGTCAGGGCCGGCGGGGAGCTGTTTTTT TRBV14 NA NA TRBJ2-2
CSVGNHGENTEAFF TGCAGCGTTGGGAATCACGGGGAGAACACTGAAGCTTTCTTT TRBV29-1 NA NA TRBJ1-1
CASSLMRGSSGNTIYF TGCGCCAGCAGCTTGATGCGTGGGAGCTCTGGAAACACCATATATTTT TRBV5-1 NA NA TRBJ1-3
CATSDLRGGGPHTQYF TGTGCCACCAGTGATTTGCGTGGCGGGGGGCCACATACGCAGTATTTT TRBV24-1 NA TRBD2 TRBJ2-3
CASSPTDNNQPQHF TGTGCCAGCAGTCCGACAGACAACAATCAGCCCCAGCATTTT TRBV27 NA NA TRBJ1-5
CASSFGTGGANVLTF TGTGCCAGCAGTTTCGGAACAGGAGGGGCCAACGTCCTGACTTTC TRBV6-6 NA NA TRBJ2-6
CSARTSGRNEQYF TGCAGCGCACGGACTAGCGGGAGGAACGAGCAGTACTTC TRBV29-1 NA TRBD2 TRBJ2-7
CASSVIQGAEAFF TGTGCCAGCAGCGTTATTCAGGGCGCTGAAGCTTTCTTT TRBV7-2 NA NA TRBJ1-1
CASTNPGTGGNTIYF TGTGCCAGCACTAACCCCGGGACAGGTGGAAACACCATATATTTT TRBV6-5 once TRBD1 TRBJ1-3
CASSLEGRGNTEAFF TGTGCCAGCAGCCTGGAGGGACGCGGGAACACTGAAGCTTTCTTT TRBV2 NA NA TRBJ1-1
CASSLAPSSYNEQFF TGCGCCAGCAGCTTGGCCCCGAGCTCCTACAATGAGCAGTTCTTC TRBV5-1 NA NA TRBJ2-1
CASSPFSLTGVGSNTEAFF TGTGCCAGCAGCCCCTTTTCCCTCACAGGGGTCGGATCGAACACTGAAGCTTTCTTT TRBV7-9 NA TRBD1 TRBJ1-1
CASSTRTGKDTF TGTGCCAGCAGCACGCGAACAGGGAAGGACACCTTC TRBV7-2 NA NA TRBJ1-2
CASSSGGSGYGYTF TGTGCCAGCAGTTCAGGGGGTAGTGGCTATGGCTACACCTTC TRBV28 NA TRBD1 TRBJ1-2
CASSDRGLAGAGRTGELFF TGTGCCAGCAGTGATCGGGGCCTAGCGGGAGCGGGACGAACCGGGGAGCTGTTTTTT TRBV2 NA TRBD2 TRBJ2-2
CASSFLGQGYTF TGTGCCAGCAGCTTCTTGGGGCAAGGCTACACCTTC TRBV7-2 once NA TRBJ1-2
CASSEPGLSNQPQHF TGTGCCAGCAGTGAACCTGGACTGTCAAATCAGCCCCAGCATTTT TRBV6-1 NA NA TRBJ1-5
CASSDSGTPAAEAFF TGTGCCAGCAGTGATTCCGGGACACCGGCGGCTGAAGCTTTCTTT TRBV6-1 NA NA TRBJ1-1
CASSLAATGDYGYTF TGTGCCAGCAGCTTGGCCGCGACAGGGGACTATGGCTACACCTTC TRBV5-6 NA TRBD1 TRBJ1-2
CASSQTGTGLYEQYF TGTGCCAGCAGTCAAACCGGGACAGGACTCTACGAGCAGTACTTC TRBV27 NA TRBD1 TRBJ2-7
CASSPYRETEAFF TGTGCCAGCTCACCCTACAGGGAGACTGAAGCTTTCTTT TRBV18 NA NA TRBJ1-1
CASRPGPYGYTF TGTGCCAGCAGGCCGGGTCCTTATGGCTACACCTTC TRBV28 few NA TRBJ1-2
CASSLEYSNQPQHF TGTGCCAGCAGTTTAGAGTATAGCAATCAGCCCCAGCATTTT TRBV28 NA NA TRBJ1-5
CASSLGKQGRLEYGYTF TGTGCCAGCAGTTTAGGAAAACAGGGGCGTCTCGAGTATGGCTACACCTTC TRBV6-2/TRBV6-3 NA TRBD1 TRBJ1-2
CATSQDRGSNQPQHF TGTGCCACCAGCCAGGACAGGGGAAGCAATCAGCCCCAGCATTTT TRBV15 NA TRBD1 TRBJ1-5
CASSLFPETANSPLHF TGTGCCAGCAGCTTATTTCCGGAGACAGCCAATTCACCCCTCCACTTT TRBV11-3 few NA TRBJ1-6
CASSYLSKGNQPQHF TGTGCCAGCAGTTATCTGTCCAAGGGGAATCAGCCCCAGCATTTT TRBV6-2/TRBV6-3 NA NA TRBJ1-5
CASSFQGVGGELFF TGTGCCAGCAGCTTCCAGGGGGTGGGCGGGGAGCTGTTTTTT TRBV5-4 once TRBD1 TRBJ2-2
CASSVTSYEQYF TGTGCCAGCAGTGTGACTAGCTACGAGCAGTACTTC TRBV28 NA NA TRBJ2-7
CATSREFFAETAF TGTGCCACCAGCAGAGAATTTTTTGCTGAGACAGCGTTT TRBV15 NA NA TRBJ1-6
CASSLDSSSYNEQFF TGTGCCAGCAGCTTAGATTCGAGCTCCTACAATGAGCAGTTCTTC TRBV11-3 NA NA TRBJ2-1
CASSLGTLTGELFF TGTGCCAGCAGCTTAGGTACTCTAACCGGGGAGCTGTTTTTT TRBV7-9 NA NA TRBJ2-2
CATSRDSRVGEKLFF TGTGCCACCAGCAGAGATTCCAGGGTCGGAGAAAAACTGTTTTTT TRBV15 NA NA TRBJ1-4
CAISESGSAAEKLFF TGTGCCATCAGTGAGTCGGGGAGCGCTGCTGAAAAACTGTTTTTT TRBV10-3 NA NA TRBJ1-4
CSVEPRPPGNTIYF TGCAGCGTTGAACCCAGGCCGCCTGGAAACACCATATATTTT TRBV29-1 NA NA TRBJ1-3
CASSQVQDGGQPQHF TGCGCCAGCAGCCAAGTTCAGGACGGGGGGCAGCCCCAGCATTTT TRBV4-1 few NA TRBJ1-5
CASSAQRGDTGELFF TGTGCCAGCAGTGCCCAGCGGGGGGACACCGGGGAGCTGTTTTTT TRBV2 once TRBD2 TRBJ2-2
CASSRGREDTQYF TGTGCCAGCAGCCGCGGACGGGAAGATACGCAGTATTTT TRBV13 NA NA TRBJ2-3
CASSQPPTGGKNIQYF TGTGCCAGCAGCCAACCCCCTACAGGGGGCAAAAACATTCAGTACTTC TRBV3-1/TRBV3-2 NA TRBD1 TRBJ2-4
CASSADSFNQPQHF TGTGCCAGCAGCGCGGACAGCTTCAATCAGCCCCAGCATTTT TRBV2 NA NA TRBJ1-5
CSVAVGGEVGGELFF TGCAGCGTTGCGGTAGGGGGCGAAGTCGGCGGGGAGCTGTTTTTT TRBV29-1 NA TRBD1 TRBJ2-2
CASSQRRGETQYF TGTGCCAGCAGCCAGCGAAGGGGGGAGACCCAGTACTTC TRBV11-2 NA NA TRBJ2-5
CASSVRGDTGELFF TGTGCCAGCAGCGTACGGGGGGACACCGGGGAGCTGTTTTTT TRBV9 NA TRBD2 TRBJ2-2
CASSLEKGKEQYF TGTGCCAGCAGCTTAGAGAAGGGGAAAGAGCAGTACTTC TRBV7-2 NA NA TRBJ2-7
CASSQGAGISYEQYF TGTGCCAGCAGCCAAGGGGCAGGGATATCCTACGAGCAGTACTTC TRBV4-2 NA NA TRBJ2-7